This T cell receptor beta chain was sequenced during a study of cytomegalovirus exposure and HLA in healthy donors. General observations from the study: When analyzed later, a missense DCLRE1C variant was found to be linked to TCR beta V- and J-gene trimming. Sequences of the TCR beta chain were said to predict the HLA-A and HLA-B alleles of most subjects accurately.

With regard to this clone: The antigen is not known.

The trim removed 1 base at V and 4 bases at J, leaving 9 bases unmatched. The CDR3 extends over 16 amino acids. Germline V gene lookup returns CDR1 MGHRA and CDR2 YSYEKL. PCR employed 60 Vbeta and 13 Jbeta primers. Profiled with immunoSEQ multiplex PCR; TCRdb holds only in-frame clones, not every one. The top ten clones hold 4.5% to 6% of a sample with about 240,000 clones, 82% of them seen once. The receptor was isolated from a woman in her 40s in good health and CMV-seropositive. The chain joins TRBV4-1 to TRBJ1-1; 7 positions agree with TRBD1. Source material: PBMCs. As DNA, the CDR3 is TGCGCCAGCAGCCAAGGAGGGACAGTATATTTCACTGAAGCTTTCTTT. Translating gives CASSQGGTVYFTEAFF.